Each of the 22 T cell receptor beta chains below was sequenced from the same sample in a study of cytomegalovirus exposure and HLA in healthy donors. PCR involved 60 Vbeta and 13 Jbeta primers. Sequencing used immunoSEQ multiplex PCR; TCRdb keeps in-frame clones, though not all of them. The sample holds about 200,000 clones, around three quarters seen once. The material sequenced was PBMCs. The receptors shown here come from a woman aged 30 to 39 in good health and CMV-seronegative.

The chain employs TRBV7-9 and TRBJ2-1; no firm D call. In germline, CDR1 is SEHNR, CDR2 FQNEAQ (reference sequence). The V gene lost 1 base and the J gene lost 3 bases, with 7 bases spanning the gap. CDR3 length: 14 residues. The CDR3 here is CASSLGALYNEQFF. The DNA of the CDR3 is TGTGCCAGCAGCTTAGGGGCCCTCTACAATGAGCAGTTCTTC. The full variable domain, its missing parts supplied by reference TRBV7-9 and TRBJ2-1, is DTGVSQNPRHKITKRGQNVTFRCDPISEHNRLYWYRQTLGQGPEFLTYFQNEAQLEKSRLLSDRFSAERPKGSFSTLEIQRTEQGDSAMYLCASSLGALYNEQFFGPGTRLTVL.

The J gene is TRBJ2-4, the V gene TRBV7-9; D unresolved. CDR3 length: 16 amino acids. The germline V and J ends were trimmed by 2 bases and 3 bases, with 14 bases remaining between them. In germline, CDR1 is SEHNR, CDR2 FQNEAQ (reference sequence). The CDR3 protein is CASSLFGEVDKNIQYF. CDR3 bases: TGTGCCAGCAGCTTATTCGGAGAAGTAGACAAAAACATTCAGTACTTC.

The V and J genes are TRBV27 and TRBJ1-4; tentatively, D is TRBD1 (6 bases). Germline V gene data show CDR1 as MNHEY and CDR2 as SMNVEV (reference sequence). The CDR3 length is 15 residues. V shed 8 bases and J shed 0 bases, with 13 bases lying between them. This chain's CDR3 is CASRIRQATNEKLFF. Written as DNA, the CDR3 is TGTGCCAGCCGGATACGACAGGCAACTAATGAAAAACTGTTTTTT.

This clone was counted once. CDR3 protein: CASSSRLAGGLTDTQYF. The CDR3 coding sequence is TGCGCCAGCAGCTCCCGACTAGCGGGGGGCCTCACAGATACGCAGTATTTT. The V gene is TRBV5-1, the J gene TRBJ2-3, with 13 bases matching TRBD2. The germline V gene encodes CDR1 SGHRS and CDR2 YFSETQ. The junction had 6 bases not matched to a gene; V was cut back by 3 bases and J by 2 bases. This CDR3 comprises 17 residues.

The CDR3 reads CASSRSGRALNEQFF. In DNA form, the CDR3 reads TGTGCCAGCAGCCGGAGCGGGAGGGCCTTGAATGAGCAGTTCTTC. The chain joins TRBV7-2 to TRBJ2-1; 10 bases align to TRBD2. Germline trimming cut 5 bases from V and 7 bases from J; bases unmatched to any gene: 8. Germline assignment: CDR1 SGHTA and CDR2 FQGNSA. The CDR3 length is 15 residues.

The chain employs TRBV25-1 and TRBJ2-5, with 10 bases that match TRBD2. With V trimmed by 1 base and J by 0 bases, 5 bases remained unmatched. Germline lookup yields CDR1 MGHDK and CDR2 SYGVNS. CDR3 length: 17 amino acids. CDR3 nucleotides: TGTGCCAGCAGTGAATTACTAGCGGGGACGTACCAAGAGACCCAGTACTTC. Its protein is CASSELLAGTYQETQYF.

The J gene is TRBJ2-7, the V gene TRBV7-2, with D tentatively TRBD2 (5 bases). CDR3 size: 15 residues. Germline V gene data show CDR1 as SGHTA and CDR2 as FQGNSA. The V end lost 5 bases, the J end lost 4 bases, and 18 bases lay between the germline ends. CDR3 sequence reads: CASSPSTQVAYEQYF. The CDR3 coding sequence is TGTGCCAGCAGCCCGTCAACGCAGGTAGCGTACGAGCAGTACTTC.

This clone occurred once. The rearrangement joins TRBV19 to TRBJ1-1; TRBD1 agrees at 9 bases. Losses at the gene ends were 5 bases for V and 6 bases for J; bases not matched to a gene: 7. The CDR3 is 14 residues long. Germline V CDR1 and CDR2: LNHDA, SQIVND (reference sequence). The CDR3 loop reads CASSRTGDGAEAFF. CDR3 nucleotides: TGTGCCAGTAGTCGGACAGGGGACGGGGCTGAAGCTTTCTTT. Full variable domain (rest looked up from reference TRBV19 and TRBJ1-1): DGGITQSPKYLFRKEGQNVTLSCEQNLNHDAMYWYRQDPGQGLRLIYYSQIVNDFQKGDIAEGYSVSREKKESFPLTVTSAQKNPTAFYLCASSRTGDGAEAFFGQGTRLTVV.

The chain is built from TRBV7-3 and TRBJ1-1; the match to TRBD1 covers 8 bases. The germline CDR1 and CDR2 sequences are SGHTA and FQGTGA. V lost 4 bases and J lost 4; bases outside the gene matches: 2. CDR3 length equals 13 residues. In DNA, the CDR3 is TGTGCCAGCAGCTCCGACAGGGGCACTGAAGCTTTCTTT. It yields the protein CASSSDRGTEAFF.

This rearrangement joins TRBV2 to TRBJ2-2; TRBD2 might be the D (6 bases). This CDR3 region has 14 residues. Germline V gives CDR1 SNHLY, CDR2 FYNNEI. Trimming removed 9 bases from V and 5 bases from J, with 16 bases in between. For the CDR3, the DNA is TGTGCCAGTGCCGGGACTCTGAGAACCGGGGAGCTGTTTTTT. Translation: CASAGTLRTGELFF.

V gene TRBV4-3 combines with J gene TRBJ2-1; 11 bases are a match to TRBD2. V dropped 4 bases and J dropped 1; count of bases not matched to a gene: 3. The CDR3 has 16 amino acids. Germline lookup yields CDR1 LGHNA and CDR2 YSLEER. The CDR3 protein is CASSRLAGGSYNEQFF. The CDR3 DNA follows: TGCGCCAGCAGCCGATTAGCGGGAGGGTCCTACAATGAGCAGTTCTTC.

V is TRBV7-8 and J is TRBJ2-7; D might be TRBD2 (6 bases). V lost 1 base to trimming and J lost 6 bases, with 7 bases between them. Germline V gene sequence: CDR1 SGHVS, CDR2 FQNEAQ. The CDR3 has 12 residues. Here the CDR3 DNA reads TGTGCCAGCAGCTTAGACGGGGGCGAGCAGTACTTC. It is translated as CASSLDGGEQYF.

The CDR3 region has the DNA TGCGCCAGCAGCTTCGAGGGCAGTGGGAACTATGGCTACACCTTC. This codes for CASSFEGSGNYGYTF. The rearrangement uses TRBV5-1 and TRBJ1-2, with D unclear. CDR3 length: 15 amino acids. Germline CDR1 is SGHRS and CDR2 is YFSETQ. Trimming took off 2 bases at V and 2 bases at J, with 13 bases between the two ends. Full variable domain (missing parts from reference TRBV5-1 and TRBJ1-2): KAGVTQTPRYLIKTRGQQVTLSCSPISGHRSVSWYQQTPGQGLQFLFEYFSETQRNKGNFPGRFSGRQFSNSRSEMNVSTLELGDSALYLCASSFEGSGNYGYTFGSGTRLTVV.

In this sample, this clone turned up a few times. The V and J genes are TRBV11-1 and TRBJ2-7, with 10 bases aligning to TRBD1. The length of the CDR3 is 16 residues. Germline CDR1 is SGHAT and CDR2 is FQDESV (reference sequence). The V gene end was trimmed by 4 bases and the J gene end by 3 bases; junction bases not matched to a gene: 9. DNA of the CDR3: TGTGCCAGCAGCTCGCCCGGGACAGGGGTCTTCTACGAGCAGTACTTC. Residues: CASSSPGTGVFYEQYF.

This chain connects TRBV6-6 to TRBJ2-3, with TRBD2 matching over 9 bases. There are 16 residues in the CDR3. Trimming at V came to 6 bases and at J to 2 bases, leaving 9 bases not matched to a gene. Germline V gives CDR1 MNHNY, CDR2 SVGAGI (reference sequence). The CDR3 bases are TGTGCCAGCAGGGCCGAGCGGGGGGCACTCACAGATACGCAGTATTTT. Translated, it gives CASRAERGALTDTQYF.

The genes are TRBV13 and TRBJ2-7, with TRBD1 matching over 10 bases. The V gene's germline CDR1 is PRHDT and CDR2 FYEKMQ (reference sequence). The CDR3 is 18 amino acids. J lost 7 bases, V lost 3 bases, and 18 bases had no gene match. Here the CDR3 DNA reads TGTGCCAGCAGCTTTGAATCTGTTGCGAGACAGGGGGCGGGAGAGCAGTACTTC. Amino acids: CASSFESVARQGAGEQYF.

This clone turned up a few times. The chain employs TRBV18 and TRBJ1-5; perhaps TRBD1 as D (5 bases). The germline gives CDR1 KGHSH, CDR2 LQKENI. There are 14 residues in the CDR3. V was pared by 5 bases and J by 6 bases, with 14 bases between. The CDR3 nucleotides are TGTGCCAGCTCATTCACAGGTGATAGTCAGCCCCAGCATTTT. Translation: CASSFTGDSQPQHF. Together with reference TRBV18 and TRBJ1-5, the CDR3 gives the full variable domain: NAGVMQNPRHLVRRRGQEARLRCSPMKGHSHVYWYRQLPEEGLKFMVYLQKENIIDESGMPKERFSAEFPKEGPSILRIQQVVRGDSAAYFCASSFTGDSQPQHFGDGTRLSIL.

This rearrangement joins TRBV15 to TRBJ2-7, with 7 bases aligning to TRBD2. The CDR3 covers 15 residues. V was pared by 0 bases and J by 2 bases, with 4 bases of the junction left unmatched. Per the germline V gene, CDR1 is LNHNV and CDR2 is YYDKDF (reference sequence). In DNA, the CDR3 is TGTGCCACCAGCAGAGATCGCGGGAGTCCCTACGAGCAGTACTTC. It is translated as CATSRDRGSPYEQYF.

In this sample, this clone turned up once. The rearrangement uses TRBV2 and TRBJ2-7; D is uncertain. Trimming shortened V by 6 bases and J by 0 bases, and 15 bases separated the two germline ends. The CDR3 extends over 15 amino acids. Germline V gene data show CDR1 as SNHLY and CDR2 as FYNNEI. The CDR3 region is CASSYPEADSYEQYF. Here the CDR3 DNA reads TGTGCCAGCAGCTACCCCGAGGCGGACTCCTACGAGCAGTACTTC.

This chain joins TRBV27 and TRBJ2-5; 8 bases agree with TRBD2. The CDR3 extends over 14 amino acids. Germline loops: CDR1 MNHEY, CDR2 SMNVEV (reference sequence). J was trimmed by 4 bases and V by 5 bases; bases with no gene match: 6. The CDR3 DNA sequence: TGTGCCAGCAGTCTCGGGGGGGATGGAGAGACCCAGTACTTC. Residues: CASSLGGDGETQYF.

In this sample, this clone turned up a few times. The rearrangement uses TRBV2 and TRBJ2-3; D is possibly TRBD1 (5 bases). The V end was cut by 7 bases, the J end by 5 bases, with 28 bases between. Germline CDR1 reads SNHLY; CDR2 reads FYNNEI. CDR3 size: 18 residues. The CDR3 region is CASKSPRSDSLGLDTQYF. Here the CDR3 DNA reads TGTGCCAGCAAGTCGCCTCGAAGCGACTCCCTGGGGCTAGATACGCAGTATTTT.

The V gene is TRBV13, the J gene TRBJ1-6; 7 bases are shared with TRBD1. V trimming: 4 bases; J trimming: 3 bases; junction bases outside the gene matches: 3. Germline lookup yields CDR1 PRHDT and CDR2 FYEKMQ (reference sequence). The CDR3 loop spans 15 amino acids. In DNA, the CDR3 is TGTGCCAGCAGCTCCAGGACAGGCTATAATTCACCCCTCCACTTT. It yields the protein CASSSRTGYNSPLHF. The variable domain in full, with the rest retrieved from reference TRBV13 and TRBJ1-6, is AAGVIQSPRHLIKEKRETATLKCYPIPRHDTVYWYQQGPGQDPQFLISFYEKMQSDKGSIPDRFSAQQFSDYHSELNMSSLELGDSALYFCASSSRTGYNSPLHFGNGTRLTVT.